What follows are 25 T cell receptor beta chains derived from one specimen sequenced in a study of blood T cell repertoires in COVID-19. Libraries were prepared by immunoSEQ multiplex PCR; TCRdb keeps only in-frame clonotypes and omits some of them. Of roughly 500,000 clones listed, roughly nine tenths are singletons. Sequences were obtained from peripheral blood. The receptors were sampled from a man aged 18 to 29 with COVID-19, enrolled during active disease.

V gene TRBV9 combines with J gene TRBJ1-4, with D perhaps TRBD1 (6 bases). Germline V gene data show CDR1 as SGDLS and CDR2 as YYNGEE. Deletions cut 3 bases from V and 8 bases from J, with 14 bases between. The CDR3 is 14 residues long. The CDR3 here is CASSEGDRLEKLFF. The CDR3 DNA reads as TGTGCCAGCAGCGAGGGGGATAGACTGGAAAAACTGTTTTTT.

J is TRBJ2-2 and V is TRBV5-1, with 8 positions matching TRBD1. Germline V gene sequence: CDR1 SGHRS, CDR2 YFSETQ. The CDR3 contains 13 residues. V lost 7 bases to trimming and J lost 1 base; unmatched junction nucleotides: 0. In DNA, the CDR3 is TGCGCCAGCGGGACAGGGAACACCGGGGAGCTGTTTTTT. The encoded protein is CASGTGNTGELFF. Supplemented by reference TRBV5-1 and TRBJ2-2, the full variable domain reads KAGVTQTPRYLIKTRGQQVTLSCSPISGHRSVSWYQQTPGQGLQFLFEYFSETQRNKGNFPGRFSGRQFSNSRSEMNVSTLELGDSALYLCASGTGNTGELFFGEGSRLTVL.

V and J are TRBV11-2 and TRBJ2-7; 8 nucleotides align to TRBD1. Germline CDR1 SGHAT, CDR2 FQNNGV. The V and J ends lost 4 bases and 2 bases, in that order; junction bases with no gene match: 4. The CDR3 consists of 14 residues. The CDR3 protein is CASSYTGGAYEQYF. CDR3 in DNA: TGTGCCAGCAGCTATACAGGGGGAGCCTACGAGCAGTACTTC.

The V call is TRBV5-4, the J call TRBJ2-5, with 9 positions matching TRBD1. Germline V gives CDR1 SGHNT, CDR2 YYREEE (reference sequence). V was pared by 4 bases and J by 5 bases, with 6 bases of the junction left unmatched. The CDR3 is 14 residues long. DNA of the CDR3: TGTGCCAGCAGCGGGACAGGGAGTGGTGAGACCCAGTACTTC. Its translation: CASSGTGSGETQYF.

This chain connects TRBV27 to TRBJ2-1; 9 bases are shared with TRBD2. Trimming at V came to 5 bases and at J to 0 bases, leaving 17 bases not matched to a gene. This CDR3 is 20 amino acids long. Germline CDR1 and CDR2: MNHEY and SMNVEV (reference sequence). CDR3 sequence (DNA): TGTGCCAGCAGTAGACGAGAGGGTAGCGGGGGCCATGGCTCCTACAATGAGCAGTTCTTC. This gives the protein CASSRREGSGGHGSYNEQFF.

The chain couples TRBV2 to TRBJ1-4, with D possibly being TRBD1 (5 bases). There are 14 residues in the CDR3. Germline V gene data show CDR1 as SNHLY and CDR2 as FYNNEI. Between the trimmed V and J ends, which lost 6 bases and 8 bases, there was a span of 16 bases. This CDR3 is CASRDQGFGEKLFF. The CDR3 DNA reads as TGTGCCAGCAGGGACCAGGGATTCGGGGAAAAACTGTTTTTT.

V gene TRBV5-1 combines with J gene TRBJ2-1; perhaps TRBD2 as D (6 bases). Germline assignment: CDR1 SGHRS and CDR2 YFSETQ. The CDR3 covers 14 residues. V lost 0 bases and J 8 bases, leaving 12 bases between the germline ends. The CDR3 bases are TGCGCCAGCAGCTTGGGTGGAACGGGGGATGAGCAGTTCTTC. Residues: CASSLGGTGDEQFF.

The chain joins TRBV19 to TRBJ2-7, with D perhaps matching TRBD2 (6 bases). The V end lost 5 bases, the J end lost 8 bases, and 13 bases lay between the germline ends. This CDR3 comprises 12 residues. The germline V gene has CDR1 LNHDA and CDR2 SQIVND (reference sequence). CDR3 region: CASSQGRWKQYF. The CDR3 nucleotides are TGTGCCAGTAGTCAAGGGAGGTGGAAGCAGTACTTC.

This chain joins TRBV18 and TRBJ2-5; weak D call: TRBD1 (6 bases). Trimming left V 2 bases short and J 4 bases short, with 11 bases between. CDR1 KGHSH and CDR2 LQKENI come from the germline V gene. CDR3 length: 14 residues. The chain's CDR3 is CASSPTGSVETQYF. The CDR3 region has the DNA TGTGCCAGCTCACCAACAGGGTCGGTAGAGACCCAGTACTTC.

The CDR3 spells CASSWERGGTGELFF. The CDR3, as DNA: TGTGCCAGCAGTTGGGAAAGGGGGGGCACCGGGGAGCTGTTTTTT. The chain employs TRBV6-5 and TRBJ2-2; possible D gene TRBD2, 7 bases. Trimming removed 4 bases from V and 4 bases from J, with 13 bases in between. The CDR3 loop spans 15 amino acids. The germline CDR1 and CDR2 sequences are MNHEY and SVGAGI.

This rearrangement joins TRBV6-5 to TRBJ2-1, with a tentative D call TRBD2 (6 bases). V was pared by 8 bases and J by 0 bases, with 14 bases between. From germline, CDR1 is MNHEY and CDR2 SVGAGI. The CDR3 consists of 15 residues. The CDR3 coding sequence is TGTGCCAGCCGCTCGGAGGGAGACTCCTACAATGAGCAGTTCTTC. It yields the protein CASRSEGDSYNEQFF.

The rearrangement uses TRBV14 and TRBJ2-5; D may be TRBD1 (6 bases). Germline V gene data show CDR1 as SGHDN and CDR2 as FVKESK. This CDR3 region has 15 residues. Trimming removed 2 bases at V and 5 bases at J, with 15 bases between. CDR3 loop: CASSQQRRQGETQYF. Here the CDR3 DNA reads TGTGCCAGCAGCCAACAAAGGAGGCAGGGGGAGACCCAGTACTTC.

The chain recombines TRBV4-2 with TRBJ2-5; the D gene is possibly TRBD2 (5 bases). The V end lost 3 bases, the J end lost 0 bases, and 11 bases lay between the germline ends. The CDR3 length is 15 residues. CDR1 LGHNA and CDR2 YNFKEQ come from the germline V gene. CDR3 in amino acids: CASSHLEGYQETQYF. CDR3 bases: TGTGCCAGCAGCCATCTCGAGGGTTACCAAGAGACCCAGTACTTC.

The chain carries TRBV14 and TRBJ1-4; D is undetermined. CDR3 length: 13 residues. Looked up from germline, CDR1 is SGHDN and CDR2 is FVKESK. V was cut by 2 bases and J by 5 bases, with 6 bases left in between. The CDR3 nucleotides are TGTGCCAGCAGCCAACAGGCCAATGAAAAACTGTTTTTT. Protein product: CASSQQANEKLFF.

The V and J genes are TRBV6-4 and TRBJ2-3, with TRBD2 as a possible D gene (6 bases). The CDR3 runs 16 residues. Trimming pared 4 bases from V and 1 base from J, leaving 15 bases between. Germline V lookup: CDR1 MRHNA, CDR2 SNTAGT. The CDR3 region has the DNA TGTGCCAGCAGTGTTGGGAGGCGGCTTGGCACAGATACGCAGTATTTT. It translates to CASSVGRRLGTDTQYF.

The gene calls are TRBV5-5 and TRBJ1-1; 9 bases align to TRBD1. Germline CDR1 SGHKS, CDR2 YYEKEE (reference sequence). The CDR3 sequence is 14 residues long. Trimming at V came to 2 bases and at J to 1 base, leaving 0 bases not matched to a gene. The CDR3, as DNA: TGTGCCAGCAGCTTACAGGGGGCGAACACTGAAGCTTTCTTT. It yields the protein CASSLQGANTEAFF. The full variable domain, with the rest looked up from reference TRBV5-5 and TRBJ1-1, is DAGVTQSPTHLIKTRGQQVTLRCSPISGHKSVSWYQQVLGQGPQFIFQYYEKEERGRGNFPDRFSARQFPNYSSELNVNALLLGDSALYLCASSLQGANTEAFFGQGTRLTVV.

V and J are TRBV7-2 and TRBJ2-1; 8 bases are shared with TRBD1. The length of the CDR3 is 15 residues. Looked up from germline, CDR1 is SGHTA and CDR2 is FQGNSA. After removal of 5 bases from V and 2 bases from J, the junction contained 5 bases not matched to a gene. The CDR3 loop reads CASSADRAAYNEQFF. The CDR3, as DNA: TGTGCCAGCAGCGCGGACAGGGCCGCCTACAATGAGCAGTTCTTC. Full variable domain (rest looked up from reference TRBV7-2 and TRBJ2-1): GAGVSQSPSNKVTEKGKDVELRCDPISGHTALYWYRQSLGQGLEFLIYFQGNSAPDKSGLPSDRFSAERTGGSVSTLTIQRTQQEDSAVYLCASSADRAAYNEQFFGPGTRLTVL.

The chain employs TRBV6-6 and TRBJ1-1, with TRBD1 as a possible D gene (5 bases). CDR3 size: 16 residues. The germline CDR1 and CDR2 sequences are MNHNY and SVGAGI (reference sequence). Trimming removed 2 bases at V and 1 base at J, with 14 bases between. The DNA for the CDR3 is TGTGCCAGCAGTTACGGGGGACTTGGATCGAACACTGAAGCTTTCTTT. The encoded protein is CASSYGGLGSNTEAFF.

J is TRBJ2-7 and V is TRBV25-1; a weak D match, TRBD1 (6 bases). The CDR3 extends over 14 amino acids. Germline loops: CDR1 MGHDK, CDR2 SYGVNS. The germline V and J ends were trimmed by 4 bases and 3 bases, with 13 bases remaining between them. CDR3 bases: TGTGCCAGCAGTGGATCGGGACAAGACTACGAGCAGTACTTC. Encoded protein: CASSGSGQDYEQYF.

V usage is TRBV5-1 and J usage is TRBJ1-6; TRBD1 might be the D (5 bases). CDR3 length: 15 amino acids. Germline V gives CDR1 SGHRS, CDR2 YFSETQ. V lost 0 bases to trimming and J lost 5 bases, with 9 bases between them. The CDR3 reads CASSLEGQNNSPLHF. DNA of the CDR3: TGCGCCAGCAGCTTGGAGGGGCAGAATAATTCACCCCTCCACTTT.

The V gene is TRBV12-3 or TRBV12-4, the J gene TRBJ2-7, with D maybe TRBD1 (6 bases). V was cut by 8 bases and J by 3 bases, with 11 bases left in between. The CDR3 extends over 12 amino acids. CDR3 sequence: CASAGVGYEQYF. CDR3 in DNA: TGTGCCAGCGCAGGGGTAGGCTACGAGCAGTACTTC.

This clone was picked up one time. The V and J genes are TRBV18 and TRBJ2-5; a possible D gene is TRBD1 (5 bases). Trimming cost V 1 base and J 5 bases, with 20 bases left between them. In germline, CDR1 is KGHSH, CDR2 LQKENI. The CDR3 totals 17 residues. CDR3 DNA: TGTGCCAGCTCACCACGCGCTCAGGGCGGAAAGTGGGAGACCCAGTACTTC. Translated, it gives CASSPRAQGGKWETQYF.

This chain links TRBV18 with TRBJ2-7; 7 nucleotides match TRBD1. CDR1 is KGHSH, CDR2 LQKENI, per germline. The V and J ends lost 0 bases and 2 bases, in that order; junction bases with no gene match: 4. CDR3 length: 15 amino acids. The DNA of the CDR3 is TGTGCCAGCTCACCACCGACAGGGAGTGCCTACGAGCAGTACTTC. Translating gives CASSPPTGSAYEQYF.

V gene TRBV18 combines with J gene TRBJ1-5; 8 positions agree with TRBD1. The CDR3 totals 18 residues. J gave up 0 bases and V 4 bases, and 11 bases lay outside the gene matches. The germline gives CDR1 KGHSH, CDR2 LQKENI. The CDR3, as DNA: TGTGCCAGCTCACGGGTCCAGACAGGGGACAATAGCAATCAGCCCCAGCATTTT. Translated: CASSRVQTGDNSNQPQHF.

The V gene is TRBV5-1, the J gene TRBJ2-7; TRBD1 aligns across 9 bases. CDR3 length equals 15 residues. CDR1 is SGHRS, CDR2 YFSETQ, per germline. J lost 6 bases, V lost 2 bases, and 9 bases had no gene match. This CDR3 reads CASSFGGTGTVEQYF. For the CDR3, the DNA is TGCGCCAGCAGCTTCGGGGGGACAGGGACCGTCGAGCAGTACTTC.